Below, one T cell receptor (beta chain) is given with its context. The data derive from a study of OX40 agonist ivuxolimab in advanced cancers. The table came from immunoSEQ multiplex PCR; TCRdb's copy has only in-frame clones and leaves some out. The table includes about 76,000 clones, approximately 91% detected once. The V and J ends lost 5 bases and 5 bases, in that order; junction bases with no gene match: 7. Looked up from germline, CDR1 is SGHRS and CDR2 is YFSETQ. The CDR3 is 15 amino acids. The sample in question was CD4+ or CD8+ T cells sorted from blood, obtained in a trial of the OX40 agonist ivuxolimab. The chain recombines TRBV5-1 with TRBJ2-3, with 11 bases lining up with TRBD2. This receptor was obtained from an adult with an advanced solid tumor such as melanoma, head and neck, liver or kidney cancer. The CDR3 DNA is TGCGCCAGCAGTTCCCTAGCGGGAGGAAGAGATACGCAGTATTTT. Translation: CASSSLAGGRDTQYF.